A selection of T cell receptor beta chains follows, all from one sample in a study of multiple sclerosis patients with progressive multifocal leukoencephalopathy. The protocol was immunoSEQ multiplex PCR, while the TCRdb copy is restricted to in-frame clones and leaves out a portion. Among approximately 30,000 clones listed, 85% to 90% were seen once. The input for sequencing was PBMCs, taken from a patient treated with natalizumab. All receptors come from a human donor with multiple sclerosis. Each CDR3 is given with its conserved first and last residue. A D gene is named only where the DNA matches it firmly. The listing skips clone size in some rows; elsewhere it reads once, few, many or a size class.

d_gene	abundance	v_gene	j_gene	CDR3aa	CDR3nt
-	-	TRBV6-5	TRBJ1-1	CASSYSWQVGGEAFF	TGTGCCAGCAGTTACTCGTGGCAGGTCGGAGGTGAAGCTTTCTTT
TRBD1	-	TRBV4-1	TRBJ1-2	CASSHVGGGAEGYTF	TGCGCCAGCAGCCACGTGGGAGGGGGCGCGGAAGGCTACACCTTC
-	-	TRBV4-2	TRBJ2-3	CASSPEYGGAADTQYF	TGTGCCAGCAGCCCCGAATATGGGGGGGCCGCAGATACGCAGTATTTT
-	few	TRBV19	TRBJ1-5	CASQRDLGQPQHF	TGTGCCAGCCAAAGGGATCTGGGCCAGCCCCAGCATTTT
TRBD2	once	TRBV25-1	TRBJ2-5	CASSDSGGLETQYF	TGTGCCAGCAGTGATAGCGGGGGGCTGGAGACCCAGTACTTC
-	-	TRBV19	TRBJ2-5	CASRPTGFQETQYF	TGTGCCAGTAGGCCTACAGGGTTCCAAGAGACCCAGTACTTC
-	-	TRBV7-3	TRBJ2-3	CASSPQLAFGTDTQYF	TGTGCCAGCAGCCCCCAGTTGGCGTTCGGCACAGATACGCAGTATTTT
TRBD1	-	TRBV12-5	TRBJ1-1	CASGLVDRANTEAFF	TGTGCTAGTGGTTTGGTCGACAGGGCGAACACTGAAGCTTTCTTT
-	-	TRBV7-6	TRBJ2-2	CASSLAPVGTGELFF	TGTGCCAGCAGCTTAGCCCCCGTTGGCACCGGGGAGCTGTTTTTT
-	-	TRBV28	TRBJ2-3	CASRASTDTQYF	TGTGCCAGCAGGGCGAGCACAGATACGCAGTATTTT
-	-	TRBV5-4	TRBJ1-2	CASSPEGRGGYTF	TGTGCCAGCTCCCCAGAGGGCAGGGGCGGCTACACCTTC
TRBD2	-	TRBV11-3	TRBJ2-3	CASSPSGGRTDTQYF	TGTGCCAGCAGCCCTTCGGGCGGGAGGACAGATACGCAGTATTTT
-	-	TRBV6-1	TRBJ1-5	CASSEPPGYSNQPQHF	TGTGCCAGCAGTGAACCGCCCGGCTATAGCAATCAGCCCCAGCATTTT
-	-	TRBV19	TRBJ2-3	CASSIGGNTDTQYF	TGTGCCAGTAGTATTGGGGGAAACACAGATACGCAGTATTTT
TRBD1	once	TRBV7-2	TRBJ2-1	CASRDNPHRGNEQFF	TGTGCCAGCAGAGATAACCCCCACAGGGGAAATGAGCAGTTCTTC
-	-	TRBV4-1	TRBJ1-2	CASSPTRLGDGYTF	TGCGCCAGCAGCCCCACTCGGTTAGGGGATGGCTACACCTTC
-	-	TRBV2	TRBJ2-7	CATSTDSYEQYF	TGTGCCACCTCGACAGACTCCTACGAGCAGTACTTC
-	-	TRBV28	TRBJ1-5	CASKSGTPHQPQHF	TGTGCCAGTAAATCCGGGACGCCTCATCAGCCCCAGCATTTT
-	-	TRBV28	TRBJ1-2	CASSPGTAPRGGYTF	TGTGCCAGCAGTCCCGGGACGGCTCCAAGGGGTGGCTACACCTTC
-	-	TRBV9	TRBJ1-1	CASSPPRDPGAFF	TGTGCCAGCAGCCCCCCCCGGGATCCTGGGGCTTTCTTT
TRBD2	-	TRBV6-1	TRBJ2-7	CASRTGLAKGEQYF	TGTGCCAGCAGAACTGGACTAGCGAAGGGGGAGCAGTACTTC
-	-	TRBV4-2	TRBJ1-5	CASSQEISSNQPQHF	TGTGCCAGCAGCCAAGAGATTAGTAGCAATCAGCCCCAGCATTTT
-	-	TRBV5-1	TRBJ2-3	CASSGDFRGIGITHTDTQYF	TGCGCCAGCAGCGGGGATTTTCGGGGAATCGGAATCACACACACAGATACGCAGTATTTT